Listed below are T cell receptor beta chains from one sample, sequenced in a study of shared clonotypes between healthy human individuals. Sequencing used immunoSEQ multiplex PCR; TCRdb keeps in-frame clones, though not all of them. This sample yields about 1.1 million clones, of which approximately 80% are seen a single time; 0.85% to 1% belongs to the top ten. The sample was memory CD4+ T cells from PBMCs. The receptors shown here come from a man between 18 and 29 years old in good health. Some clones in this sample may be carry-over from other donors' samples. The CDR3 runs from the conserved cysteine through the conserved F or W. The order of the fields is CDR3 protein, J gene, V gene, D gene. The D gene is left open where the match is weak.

CASSHRGGRGEQFF	TRBJ2-1	TRBV5-8	TRBD2
CASSQGTEAFF	TRBJ1-1	TRBV14	NA
CASSLGTVGYSNQPQHF	TRBJ1-5	TRBV5-8	NA
CASSGQGGDTEAFF	TRBJ1-1	TRBV11-3	TRBD1
CASSLEGRVDTF	TRBJ1-2	TRBV13	NA
CAIDSQNTGELFF	TRBJ2-2	TRBV23-1	NA
CASRRPSGGGTDTQYF	TRBJ2-3	TRBV28	NA
CASSLNNRLTDTQYF	TRBJ2-3	TRBV7-8	NA
CASSSPSGGSYNEQFF	TRBJ2-1	TRBV6-5	TRBD2
CASSLSRGSGANVLTF	TRBJ2-6	TRBV5-1	TRBD1
CASSPLGGQGIQYF	TRBJ2-4	TRBV9	TRBD2
CASSRGGAGDETQYF	TRBJ2-5	TRBV5-4	NA
CASSTRDPRGERGNTIYF	TRBJ1-3	TRBV4-2	NA
CASNPQGARRYGYTF	TRBJ1-2	TRBV7-2	TRBD1
CASSSAGLAGTQETQYF	TRBJ2-5	TRBV5-1	TRBD2
CATSPAKNIQYF	TRBJ2-4	TRBV15	NA
CASRGLGETQYF	TRBJ2-5	TRBV28	NA
CAWRGWGISGNTIYF	TRBJ1-3	TRBV30	NA
CASSAGAGANVLTF	TRBJ2-6	TRBV5-1	NA
CASSRDRGFQETQYF	TRBJ2-5	TRBV5-1	TRBD1
CAWSFGIPPGAFF	TRBJ1-1	TRBV30	NA
CASSLNPQQSYGVTDTQYF	TRBJ2-3	TRBV28	NA
CASSAGLAEYNEQFF	TRBJ2-1	TRBV6-6	TRBD2
CASSLIWGVTEAFF	TRBJ1-1	TRBV7-3	NA
CASSAAGTGGGQYF	TRBJ2-7	TRBV9	NA
CASSQPDRGWDGNTEAFF	TRBJ1-1	TRBV4-2	TRBD1
CASSLAGRSTTYNEQFF	TRBJ2-1	TRBV7-8	NA
CASSLRQGNEQYF	TRBJ2-7	TRBV5-6	NA
CASSSQGAYNEQFF	TRBJ2-1	TRBV6-5	TRBD1
CASKGGAEYNEQFF	TRBJ2-1	TRBV7-2	NA
CAISESKETQYF	TRBJ2-5	TRBV10-3	NA
CASSESMGLGRGEQFF	TRBJ2-1	TRBV10-1	TRBD2
CASSLGVLSGEQYF	TRBJ2-7	TRBV27	NA
CASSLSGRLDTGELFF	TRBJ2-2	TRBV5-1	NA
CASSLPAGPYEQYF	TRBJ2-7	TRBV28	NA
CASSLGLWDTGRGNTIYF	TRBJ1-3	TRBV5-6	NA
CASSLRAAGTEAFF	TRBJ1-1	TRBV5-1	NA
CASSPGQGTTQYF	TRBJ2-5	TRBV28	TRBD1
CASRTGLAGYNEQFF	TRBJ2-1	TRBV5-1	TRBD2
CASSLSGGTDYEQYF	NA	TRBV28	NA
CASSGISYEQYF	TRBJ2-7	TRBV5-6	NA
CASRGGGPEAFF	TRBJ1-1	TRBV18	NA
CASSQDVAADTGELFF	TRBJ2-2	TRBV14	NA
CASSLGGGRATYEQYF	TRBJ2-7	TRBV7-2	TRBD2
CASRSIGPGRTEAFF	TRBJ1-1	TRBV27	NA
CASSLSDKSVLRNTIYF	TRBJ1-3	TRBV7-2	NA
CASSQQGGTGELFF	TRBJ2-2	TRBV7-9	NA
CASSTPERSYGYTF	TRBJ1-2	TRBV25-1	NA
CASSPGQGDGYTF	TRBJ1-2	TRBV7-9	TRBD1
CASSDFSGELFF	TRBJ2-2	TRBV2	NA
CANGPLTGEVNEQFF	TRBJ2-1	TRBV12-5	NA
CASSFGSTSGNTDTQYF	TRBJ2-3	TRBV11-2	TRBD2
CASSLAAGLVWEQYF	TRBJ2-7	TRBV5-1	NA